These 29 T cell receptor beta chains came from one sample sequenced in a study of metastatic and nonmetastatic thyroid tumors. TCRdb called clones again from the PCR reads with MiXCR. In the table there are 15,000 to 20,000 clones, 21% of which are singletons. Treatment of any kind had been given to no patient before thyroid surgery. The sample comprised tumor tissue. The receptors shown here come from a female donor with papillary thyroid cancer or a benign thyroid nodule (not recorded which). Some clones in this sample may be carry-over from other donors' samples.

The V call is TRBV27, the J call TRBJ2-3; D is possibly TRBD1 or TRBD2 (5 bases each). Between the trimmed V and J ends, which lost 8 bases and 0 bases, there was a span of 18 bases. The CDR3 spans 16 residues. Per the germline V gene, CDR1 is MNHEY and CDR2 is SMNVEV (reference sequence). CDR3 nucleotides: TGTGCCAGCGATACCCCCGGGACGGTAAGCACAGATACGCAGTATTTT. Translation: CASDTPGTVSTDTQYF.

This clone rates as medium-sized. The V call is TRBV20-1, the J call TRBJ2-7; the match to TRBD2 covers 7 bases. Unmatched junction bases numbered 9, after V lost 0 bases and J lost 7 bases. Germline loops: CDR1 DFQATT, CDR2 SNEGSKA (reference sequence). This CDR3 region has 14 residues. CDR3 DNA sequence: TGCAGTGCTAGAGACCCGGGAGGAGGTCGGGAGCAGTACTTC. Translation gives CSARDPGGGREQYF.

Remarks on this clone: This could be a read error, since a much larger clone is one nucleotide away. The chain employs TRBV28 and TRBJ2-7; no definite D call. Per the germline V gene, CDR1 is MDHEN and CDR2 is SYDVKM. The CDR3 loop spans 14 amino acids. As DNA, the CDR3 is TGTGCCAGCAGTCCCCCATGGCGGTTCTACGAGCAGCACTTC. Protein sequence: CASSPPWRFYEQHF. Full variable domain (missing parts from reference TRBV28 and TRBJ2-7): DVKVTQSSRYLVKRTGEKVFLECVQDMDHENMFWYRQDPGLGLRLIYFSYDVKMKEKGDIPEGYSVSREKKERFSLILESASTNQTSMYLCASSPPWRFYEQHFGPGTRLTVT.

In this sample, this clone turned up a few times. This may be a read error: a much more frequent sequence differs by one nucleotide. The V and J genes are TRBV3-1 and TRBJ2-4; 8 bases align to TRBD1. The CDR3 spans 14 residues. CDR1 is LGHDT, CDR2 YNNKEL, per germline (reference sequence). The CDR3 DNA follows: TGTGCCGGCAGCCGACAGGGGTCCAAAAACATTCAGTACTTC. Amino acid sequence: CAGSRQGSKNIQYF.

This clone occurred many times. This sequence joins TRBV7-2 and TRBJ2-5; D is unresolved. With 1 base removed from V and 4 bases from J, the gap between germline ends came to 13 bases. CDR3 length: 15 residues. CDR1 is SGHTA, CDR2 FQGNSA, per germline. The CDR3 DNA is TGTGCCAGCAGCTTAGTCGTAAGGTCAGGAGAGACCCAGTACTTC. As protein: CASSLVVRSGETQYF.

This clone is classed as medium-sized (0.01 to 0.1%). Other DNA variants within this sample encode the same CDR3. V gene TRBV5-5 combines with J gene TRBJ2-2, with 10 positions matching TRBD1. V trimming: 2 bases; J trimming: 6 bases; junction bases outside the gene matches: 7. The CDR3 covers 16 residues. Germline CDR1 SGHKS, CDR2 YYEKEE (reference sequence). As DNA, the CDR3 is TGTGCCAGCAGCTTTAGCGGGACAGGGGTATCCGGGGAGCTGTTTTTT. This codes for CASSFSGTGVSGELFF.

In its sample, this clone ranks as medium-sized (0.01 to 0.1%). Here the CDR3 reads CASSLSTGELFF. The CDR3 DNA reads TGTGCCAGCAGCTTATCCACCGGGGAGCTGTTTTTT. J is TRBJ2-2 and V is TRBV7-9; D gene unclear. This CDR3 has 12 amino acids. V gave up 2 bases and J gave up 4 bases, with 2 bases separating them. Germline CDR1 SEHNR, CDR2 FQNEAQ (reference sequence).

This clone has a count of ten or more. The chain joins TRBV28 to TRBJ1-2, with 8 bases fitting TRBD1. Germline V gene lookup returns CDR1 MDHEN and CDR2 SYDVKM. Germline trimming cut 4 bases from V and 4 bases from J; bases unmatched to any gene: 5. The CDR3 is made up of 14 amino acids. The CDR3: CASSSSGQAYGYTF. CDR3 nucleotides: TGTGCCAGCAGTTCCTCGGGACAGGCCTATGGCTACACCTTC.

This clone was found a few times. The chain is built from TRBV7-9 and TRBJ2-1, with 8 bases aligning to TRBD2. The CDR3 is 11 amino acids. The ends lost 10 bases at V and 11 bases at J; junction bases unmatched: 7. Germline V CDR1 and CDR2: SEHNR, FQNEAQ (reference sequence). The CDR3 DNA follows: TGTGCCATCAACTTAGCGGGGAAGCAGTTCTTC. It encodes CAINLAGKQFF. Full variable domain (outside the CDR3, taken from reference TRBV7-9 and TRBJ2-1): DTGVSQNPRHKITKRGQNVTFRCDPISEHNRLYWYRQTLGQGPEFLTYFQNEAQLEKSRLLSDRFSAERPKGSFSTLEIQRTEQGDSAMYLCAINLAGKQFFGPGTRLTVL.

The chain recombines TRBV12-3 or TRBV12-4 with TRBJ1-2; D is unclear. The germline V and J ends were trimmed by 1 base and 2 bases, with 8 bases remaining between them. CDR3 length: 14 residues. The CDR3 protein is CASSLGGSNYGYTF. The CDR3 DNA reads TGTGCCAGCAGTTTAGGGGGATCGAACTATGGCTACACCTTC.

There are a few counts of this clone. The chain links TRBV6-1 to TRBJ1-1; D gene uncertain. The CDR3 is 13 residues long. Trimming cost V 2 bases and J 1 base, with 5 bases left between them. Looked up from germline, CDR1 is MNHNS and CDR2 is SASEGT. The CDR3 DNA is TGTGCCAGCAGTGAAAGTGAGAACACTGAAGCTTTCTTT. Amino acids: CASSESENTEAFF.

This clone occurred a few times. The chain couples TRBV6-2 or TRBV6-3 to TRBJ2-7, with 11 bases matching TRBD1. The V and J ends lost 6 bases and 7 bases, in that order; junction bases with no gene match: 11. Germline CDR1 is MNHEY and CDR2 is SVGEGT. There are 15 residues in the CDR3. The CDR3 region has the DNA TGTGCCAGCAGCCCACACGGACAGGGGGCGCTTGAGCAGTACTTC. It yields the protein CASSPHGQGALEQYF.

The sample holds many counts of this clone. The chain uses TRBV6-1 and TRBJ1-4, with 7 bases that match TRBD1. The CDR3 loop spans 13 amino acids. The germline CDR1 and CDR2 sequences are MNHNS and SASEGT. V lost 6 bases, J lost 8 bases, and 6 bases stayed unmatched. CDR3 region: CASRRQGDEKLFF. CDR3 in DNA: TGTGCCAGCAGGAGACAGGGAGACGAAAAACTGTTTTTT.

This clone has only a few counts. This chain uses TRBV28 with TRBJ2-5; D perhaps matches TRBD2 (5 bases). From germline, CDR1 is MDHEN and CDR2 SYDVKM. Trimming stripped 3 bases from V and 5 bases from J, with 16 bases between. This CDR3 spans 15 amino acids. The CDR3 bases are TGTGCCAGCAGTTTGGATGTACATGGGGAGGAGACCCAGTACTTC. Amino acids: CASSLDVHGEETQYF.

V is TRBV20-1 and J is TRBJ2-7; TRBD2 aligns across 8 bases. Germline values: CDR1 DFQATT, CDR2 SNEGSKA (reference sequence). This CDR3 spans 15 amino acids. The J segment lost 5 bases and the V segment lost 0 bases, leaving 9 bases of the junction unmatched. The CDR3 sequence: CSARDFSGSIHEQYF. The DNA for the CDR3 is TGCAGTGCTAGAGATTTCAGCGGGAGCATCCACGAGCAGTACTTC.

The CDR3 DNA sequence: TGTGCCAGCAGTTCGCGAAGCGGGACTAATAACAATGAGCAGTTCTTC. Its protein is CASSSRSGTNNNEQFF. V is TRBV27 and J is TRBJ2-1, with 7 bases matching TRBD2. V shed 4 bases and J 5 bases; nucleotides not matched to a gene: 11. Germline CDR1 reads MNHEY; CDR2 reads SMNVEV (reference sequence). This CDR3 region has 16 residues.

This clone has only one observation. The chain's CDR3 is CASSVAPGQTYEQYF. The CDR3 bases are TGTGCCAGCAGCGTAGCTCCCGGACAGACCTACGAGCAGTACTTC. V usage is TRBV9 and J usage is TRBJ2-7, with a tentative D call TRBD1 (6 bases). Looked up from germline, CDR1 is SGDLS and CDR2 is YYNGEE. The CDR3 length is 15 residues. V was clipped by 0 bases and J by 2 bases, with 12 bases between them.

This clone has a count of ten or more. A read error is possible here, since a much larger clone lies one base away. The V gene is TRBV15, the J gene TRBJ2-7; D is unresolved. Germline values: CDR1 LNHNV, CDR2 YYDKDF (reference sequence). There are 14 residues in the CDR3. This CDR3 reads CATSRVRHSYGQYF. CDR3 DNA: TGTGCCACCAGCAGAGTGAGGCACTCCTACGGGCAGTACTTC. The entire variable domain, with the rest obtained from reference TRBV15 and TRBJ2-7, is as follows: DAMVIQNPRYQVTQFGKPVTLSCSQTLNHNVMYWYQQKSSQAPKLLFHYYDKDFNNEADTPDNFQSRRPNTSFCFLDIRSPGLGDTAMYLCATSRVRHSYGQYFGPGTRLTVT.

This clone was seen at least ten times. This rearrangement joins TRBV5-1 to TRBJ2-3; 9 bases are shared with TRBD2. J was trimmed by 0 bases and V by 4 bases; bases with no gene match: 6. This CDR3 region has 16 residues. In germline, CDR1 is SGHRS, CDR2 YFSETQ. The CDR3: CASSTVAGASTDTQYF. Here the CDR3 DNA reads TGCGCCAGCAGCACAGTAGCGGGAGCGAGCACAGATACGCAGTATTTT.

This clone was recorded at least ten times. V and J are TRBV6-1 and TRBJ2-1; 9 bases line up with TRBD1. CDR1 and CDR2 (germline): MNHNS, SASEGT. V was pared by 5 bases and J by 9 bases, with 8 bases of the junction left unmatched. The length of the CDR3 is 14 residues. As DNA, the CDR3 is TGTGCCAGCAGTACGGGACAGGGTGCGAGTGAGCAGTTCTTC. This codes for CASSTGQGASEQFF.

This clone was counted many times. The V gene is TRBV28, the J gene TRBJ2-7; 8 positions agree with TRBD2. J gave up 4 bases and V 7 bases, and 3 bases lay outside the gene matches. Looked up from germline, CDR1 is MDHEN and CDR2 is SYDVKM. The CDR3 has 12 amino acids. DNA for the CDR3: TGTGCCAGCAACATAGCGGGATACGAGCAGTACTTC. This encodes CASNIAGYEQYF. Full variable domain (missing parts from reference TRBV28 and TRBJ2-7): DVKVTQSSRYLVKRTGEKVFLECVQDMDHENMFWYRQDPGLGLRLIYFSYDVKMKEKGDIPEGYSVSREKKERFSLILESASTNQTSMYLCASNIAGYEQYFGPGTRLTVT.

This clone was seen repeatedly, ten times or more. The chain joins TRBV9 to TRBJ1-4; D is unclear. The CDR3 runs 13 residues. Trimming stripped 0 bases from V and 8 bases from J, with 8 bases between. Germline assignment: CDR1 SGDLS and CDR2 YYNGEE. CDR3 in amino acids: CASSVGRHEKLFF. CDR3 sequence (DNA): TGTGCCAGCAGCGTAGGACGGCACGAAAAACTGTTTTTT.

This clone was observed at least ten times. The chain links TRBV7-8 to TRBJ1-1; 7 positions match TRBD1. The CDR3 runs 15 residues. CDR1 and CDR2 (germline): SGHVS, FQNEAQ. Trimming at V came to 5 bases and at J to 0 bases, leaving 6 bases not matched to a gene. CDR3 loop: CASSHRGSMNTEAFF. CDR3 nucleotide sequence: TGTGCCAGCAGCCACAGGGGATCAATGAACACTGAAGCTTTCTTT.

The rearrangement uses TRBV2 and TRBJ2-1, with 13 positions matching TRBD2. The CDR3 extends over 17 amino acids. J lost 7 bases, V lost 5 bases, and 11 bases had no gene match. Germline CDR1 is SNHLY and CDR2 is FYNNEI. CDR3 residues: CASSRTILAGGPNEQFF. DNA of the CDR3: TGTGCCAGCAGTAGGACGATACTAGCGGGAGGGCCTAATGAGCAGTTCTTC.

This clone was counted ten times or more. CDR3 in amino acids: CASSLIGGGELFF. Written as DNA, the CDR3 is TGTGCCAGCAGCTTAATAGGAGGGGGGGAGCTGTTTTTT. The J gene is TRBJ2-2, the V gene TRBV7-2, with a tentative D call TRBD2 (6 bases). Trimming left V 2 bases short and J 8 bases short, with 9 bases between. The V gene's germline CDR1 is SGHTA and CDR2 FQGNSA. The CDR3 is 13 amino acids. Full variable domain (missing parts from reference TRBV7-2 and TRBJ2-2): GAGVSQSPSNKVTEKGKDVELRCDPISGHTALYWYRQSLGQGLEFLIYFQGNSAPDKSGLPSDRFSAERTGGSVSTLTIQRTQQEDSAVYLCASSLIGGGELFFGEGSRLTVL.

This clone came up many times. The chain carries TRBV20-1 and TRBJ2-7, with TRBD2 identical over 12 bases. The V and J ends lost 3 bases and 0 bases, in that order; junction bases with no gene match: 0. The CDR3 loop spans 14 amino acids. Germline CDR1 is DFQATT and CDR2 is SNEGSKA (reference sequence). CDR3 region: CSARTSGSSYEQYF. CDR3 coding DNA: TGCAGTGCTAGGACTAGCGGGAGCTCCTACGAGCAGTACTTC.

This clone was detected ten times or more. The CDR3 loop is CASSLEDTQYF. As DNA, the CDR3 is TGTGCCAGCAGCTTAGAAGATACGCAGTATTTT. V is TRBV7-8 and J is TRBJ2-3; D call uncertain. The length of the CDR3 is 11 residues. Germline V CDR1 and CDR2: SGHVS, FQNEAQ. V shed 1 base and J shed 5 bases, with 1 base lying between them.

This clone was recorded many times. The CDR3 sequence: CASSPQRAVDQPQHF. For the CDR3, the DNA is TGTGCCAGCTCACCTCAGCGGGCCGTCGATCAGCCCCAGCATTTT. The V and J genes are TRBV18 and TRBJ1-5; D remains unclear. Germline V CDR1 and CDR2: KGHSH, LQKENI. Trimming shortened V by 3 bases and J by 5 bases, and 14 bases separated the two germline ends. The CDR3 has 15 residues.

This chain links TRBV5-6 with TRBJ1-5; perhaps TRBD1 as D (6 bases). Germline V gene sequence: CDR1 SGHDT, CDR2 YYEEEE. V lost 0 bases to trimming and J lost 6 bases, with 16 bases between them. The CDR3 extends over 16 amino acids. CDR3 amino acids: CASSLGTAAGRQPQHF. The CDR3 bases are TGTGCCAGCAGCTTGGGGACAGCCGCCGGACGTCAGCCCCAGCATTTT.